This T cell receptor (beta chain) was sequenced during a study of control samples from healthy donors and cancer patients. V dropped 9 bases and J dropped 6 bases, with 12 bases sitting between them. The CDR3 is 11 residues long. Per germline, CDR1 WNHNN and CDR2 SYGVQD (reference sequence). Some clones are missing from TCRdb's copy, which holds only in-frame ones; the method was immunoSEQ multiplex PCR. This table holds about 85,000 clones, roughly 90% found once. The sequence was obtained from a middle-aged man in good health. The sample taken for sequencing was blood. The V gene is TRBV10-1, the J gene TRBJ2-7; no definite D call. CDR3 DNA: TGCGCCAGTGGGATTGGTATCGAGCAGTACTTC. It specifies CASGIGIEQYF.